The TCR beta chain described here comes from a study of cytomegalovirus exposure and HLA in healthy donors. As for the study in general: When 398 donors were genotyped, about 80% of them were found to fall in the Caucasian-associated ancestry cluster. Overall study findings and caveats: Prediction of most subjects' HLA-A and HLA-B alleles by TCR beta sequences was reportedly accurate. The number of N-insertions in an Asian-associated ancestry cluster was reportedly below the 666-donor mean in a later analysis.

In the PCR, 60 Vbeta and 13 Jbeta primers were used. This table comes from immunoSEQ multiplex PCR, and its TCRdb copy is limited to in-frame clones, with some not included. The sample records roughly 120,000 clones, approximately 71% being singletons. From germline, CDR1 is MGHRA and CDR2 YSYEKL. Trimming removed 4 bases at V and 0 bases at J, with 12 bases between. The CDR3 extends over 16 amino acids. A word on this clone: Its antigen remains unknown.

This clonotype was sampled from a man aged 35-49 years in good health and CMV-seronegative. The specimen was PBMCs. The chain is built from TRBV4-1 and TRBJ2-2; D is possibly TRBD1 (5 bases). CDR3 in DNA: TGCGCCAGCAGCCCAAGGACAAAATCGAACACCGGGGAGCTGTTTTTT. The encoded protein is CASSPRTKSNTGELFF.